Described below is a single TCR beta chain sequence and its context. Its specificity is unknown. The CDR3 is 15 residues long. Trimming removed 0 bases at V and 2 bases at J, with 11 bases between. The germline CDR1 and CDR2 sequences are SGHAT and FQDESV (reference sequence). The sample comes from a study of response to subunit inactivated influenza vaccine. General study findings and limits: With each seasonal influenza vaccination, the authors suggested, few new T cells are recruited.

Using its own MiXCR run on the RT-PCR reads, TCRdb lists one record per CDR3 protein. The table shows more than 150,000 distinct CDR3 sequences, with around 10% occurring only once. The genes are TRBV11-1 and TRBJ2-7; tentative D call: TRBD2 (6 bases). This TCR derives from a man in his fifties or sixties who received an inactivated influenza vaccine. Sequenced here: CD8+ T cells sorted from PBMCs, sampled 23 to 25 months after vaccination. The CDR3 sequence: CASSLASSAAYEQYF. In nucleotides, the CDR3 is TGTGCCAGCAGCTTAGCGTCTAGCGCAGCCTACGAGCAGTACTTC.